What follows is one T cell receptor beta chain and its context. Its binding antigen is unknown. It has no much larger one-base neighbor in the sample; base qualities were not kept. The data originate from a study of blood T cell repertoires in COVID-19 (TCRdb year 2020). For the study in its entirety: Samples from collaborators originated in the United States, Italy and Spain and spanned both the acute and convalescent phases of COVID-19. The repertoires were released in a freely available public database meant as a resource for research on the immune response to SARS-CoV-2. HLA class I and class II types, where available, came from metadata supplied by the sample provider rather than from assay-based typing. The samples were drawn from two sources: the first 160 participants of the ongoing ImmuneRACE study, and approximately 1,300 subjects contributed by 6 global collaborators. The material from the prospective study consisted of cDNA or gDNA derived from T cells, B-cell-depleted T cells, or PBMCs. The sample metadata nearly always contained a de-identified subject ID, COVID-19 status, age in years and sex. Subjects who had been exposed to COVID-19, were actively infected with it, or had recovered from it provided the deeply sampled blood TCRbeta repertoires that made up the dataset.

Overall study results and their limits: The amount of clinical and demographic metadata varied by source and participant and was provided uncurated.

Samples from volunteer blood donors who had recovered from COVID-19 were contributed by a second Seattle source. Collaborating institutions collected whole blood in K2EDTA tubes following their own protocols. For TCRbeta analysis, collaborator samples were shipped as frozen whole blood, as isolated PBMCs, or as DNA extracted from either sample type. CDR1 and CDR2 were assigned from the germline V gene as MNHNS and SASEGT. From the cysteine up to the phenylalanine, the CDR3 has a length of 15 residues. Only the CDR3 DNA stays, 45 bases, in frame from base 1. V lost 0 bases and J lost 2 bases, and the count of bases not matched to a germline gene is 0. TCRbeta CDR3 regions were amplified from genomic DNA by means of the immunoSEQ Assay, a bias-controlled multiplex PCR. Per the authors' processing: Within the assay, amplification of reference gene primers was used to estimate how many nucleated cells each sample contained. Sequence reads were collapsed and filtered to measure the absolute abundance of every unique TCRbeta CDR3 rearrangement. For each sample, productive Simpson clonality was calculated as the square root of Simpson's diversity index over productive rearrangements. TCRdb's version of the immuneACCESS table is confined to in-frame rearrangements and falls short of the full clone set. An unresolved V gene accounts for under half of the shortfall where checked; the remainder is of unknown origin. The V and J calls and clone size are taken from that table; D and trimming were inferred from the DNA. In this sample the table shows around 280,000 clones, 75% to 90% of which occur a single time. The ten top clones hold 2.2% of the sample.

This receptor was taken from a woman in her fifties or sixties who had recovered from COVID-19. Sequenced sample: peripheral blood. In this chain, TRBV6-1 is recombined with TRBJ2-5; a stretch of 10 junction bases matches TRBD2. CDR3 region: CASSEASGGQETQYF. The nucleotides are TGTGCCAGCAGTGAAGCTAGCGGGGGGCAAGAGACCCAGTACTTC.